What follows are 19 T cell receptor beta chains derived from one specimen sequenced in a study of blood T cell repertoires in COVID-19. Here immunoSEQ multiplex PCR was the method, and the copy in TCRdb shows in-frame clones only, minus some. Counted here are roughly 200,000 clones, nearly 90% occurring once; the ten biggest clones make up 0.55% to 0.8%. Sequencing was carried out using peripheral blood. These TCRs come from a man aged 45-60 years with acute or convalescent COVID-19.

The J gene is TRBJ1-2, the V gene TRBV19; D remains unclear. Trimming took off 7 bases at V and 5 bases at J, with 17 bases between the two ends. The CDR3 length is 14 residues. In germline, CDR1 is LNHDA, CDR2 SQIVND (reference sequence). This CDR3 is CASTRDPYLYGYTF. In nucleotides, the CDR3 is TGTGCCAGTACTCGCGATCCCTACTTGTATGGCTACACCTTC.

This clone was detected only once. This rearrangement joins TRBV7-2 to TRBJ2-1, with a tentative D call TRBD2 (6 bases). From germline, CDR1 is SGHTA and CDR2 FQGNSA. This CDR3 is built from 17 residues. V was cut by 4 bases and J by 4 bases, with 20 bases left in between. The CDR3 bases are TGTGCCAGCAGCTCTAAGGCGGTACTAGCAGGATACAATGAGCAGTTCTTC. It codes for CASSSKAVLAGYNEQFF.

DNA for the CDR3: TGTGCCAGCAGCGACTCGGGACTAGCGGGGGCCGGGGAGACCCAGTACTTC. Protein sequence: CASSDSGLAGAGETQYF. The genes are TRBV9 and TRBJ2-5; 14 bases are a match to TRBD2. J lost 5 bases, V lost 3 bases, and 9 bases had no gene match. Germline assignment: CDR1 SGDLS and CDR2 YYNGEE. The CDR3 is 17 amino acids.

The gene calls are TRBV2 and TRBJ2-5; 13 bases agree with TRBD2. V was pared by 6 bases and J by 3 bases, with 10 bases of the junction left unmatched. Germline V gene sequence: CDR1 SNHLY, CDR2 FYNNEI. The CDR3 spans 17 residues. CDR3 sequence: CASRELTTSGGKETQYF. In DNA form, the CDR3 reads TGTGCCAGCAGGGAACTAACGACTAGCGGGGGGAAAGAGACCCAGTACTTC.

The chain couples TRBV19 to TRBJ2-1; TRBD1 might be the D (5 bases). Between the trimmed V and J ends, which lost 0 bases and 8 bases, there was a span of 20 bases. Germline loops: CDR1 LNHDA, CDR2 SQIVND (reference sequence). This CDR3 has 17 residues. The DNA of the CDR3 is TGTGCCAGTAGTATAGATCTAGGGGCTAGAGGTCCCGATGAGCAGTTCTTC. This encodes CASSIDLGARGPDEQFF.

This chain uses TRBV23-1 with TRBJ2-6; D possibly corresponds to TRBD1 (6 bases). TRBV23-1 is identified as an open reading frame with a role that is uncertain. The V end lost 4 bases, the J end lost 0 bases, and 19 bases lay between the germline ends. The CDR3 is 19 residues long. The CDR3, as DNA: TGCGCCAGCAGTCGGCAGTTTTGGGACACAGACTCTGGGGCCAACGTCCTGACTTTC. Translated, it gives CASSRQFWDTDSGANVLTF.

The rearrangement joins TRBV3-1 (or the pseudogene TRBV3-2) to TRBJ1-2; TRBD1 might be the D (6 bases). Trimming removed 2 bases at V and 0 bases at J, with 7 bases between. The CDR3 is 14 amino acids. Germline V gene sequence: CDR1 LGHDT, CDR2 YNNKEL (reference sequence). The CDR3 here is CASSQRDTNYGYTF. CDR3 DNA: TGTGCCAGCAGCCAAAGGGACACTAACTATGGCTACACCTTC.

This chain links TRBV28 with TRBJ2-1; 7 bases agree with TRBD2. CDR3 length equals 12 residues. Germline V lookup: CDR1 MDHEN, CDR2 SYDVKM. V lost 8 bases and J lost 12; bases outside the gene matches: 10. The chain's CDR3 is CASGGGLESQFF. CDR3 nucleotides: TGTGCCAGCGGGGGGGGGTTGGAATCGCAGTTCTTC.

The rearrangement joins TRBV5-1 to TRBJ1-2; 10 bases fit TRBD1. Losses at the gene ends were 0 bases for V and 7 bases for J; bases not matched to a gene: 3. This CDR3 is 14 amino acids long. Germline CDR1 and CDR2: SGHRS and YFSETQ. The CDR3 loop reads CASSLVGQGVGYTF. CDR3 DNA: TGCGCCAGCAGCTTGGTTGGACAGGGGGTTGGCTACACCTTC.

The CDR3 here is CASSPTGTGYLYEQYV. The CDR3 region has the DNA TGTGCCAGCAGCCCGACGGGGACAGGGTATTTGTACGAGCAGTACGTC. The chain recombines TRBV21-1 with TRBJ2-7; the D segment call TRBD1 is taken from the table without a DNA check. TRBV21-1 is marked as a pseudogene. The CDR3 runs 16 residues.

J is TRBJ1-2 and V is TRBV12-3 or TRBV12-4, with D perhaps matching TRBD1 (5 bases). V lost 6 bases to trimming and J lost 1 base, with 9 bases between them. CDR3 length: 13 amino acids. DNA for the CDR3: TGTGCCAGCAGCCCGACAGATAACTATGGCTACACCTTC. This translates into CASSPTDNYGYTF.

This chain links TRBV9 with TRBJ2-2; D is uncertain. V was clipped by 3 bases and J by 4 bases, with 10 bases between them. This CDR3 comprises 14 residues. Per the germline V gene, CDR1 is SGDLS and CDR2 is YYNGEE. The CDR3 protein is CASSDPRVTGELFF. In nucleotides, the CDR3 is TGTGCCAGCAGCGACCCCCGGGTCACCGGGGAGCTGTTTTTT.

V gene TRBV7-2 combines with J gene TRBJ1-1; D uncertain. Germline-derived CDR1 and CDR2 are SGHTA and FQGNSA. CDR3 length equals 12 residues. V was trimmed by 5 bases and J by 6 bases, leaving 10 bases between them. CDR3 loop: CASSPQRSEAFF. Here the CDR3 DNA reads TGTGCCAGCAGCCCCCAGCGGTCTGAAGCTTTCTTT.

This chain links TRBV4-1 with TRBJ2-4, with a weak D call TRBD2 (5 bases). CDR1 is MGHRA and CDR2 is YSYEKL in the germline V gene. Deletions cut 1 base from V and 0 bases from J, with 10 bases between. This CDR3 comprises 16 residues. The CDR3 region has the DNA TGCGCCAGCAGCCAAGGAGGAGGACTAGCCAAAAACATTCAGTACTTC. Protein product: CASSQGGGLAKNIQYF.

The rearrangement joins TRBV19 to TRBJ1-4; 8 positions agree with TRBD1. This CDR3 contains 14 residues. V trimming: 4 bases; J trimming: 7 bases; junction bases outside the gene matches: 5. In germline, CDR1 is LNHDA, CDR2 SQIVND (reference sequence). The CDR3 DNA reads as TGTGCCAGTAGTACCGGACAGGGTTTTGAAAAACTGTTTTTT. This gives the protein CASSTGQGFEKLFF.

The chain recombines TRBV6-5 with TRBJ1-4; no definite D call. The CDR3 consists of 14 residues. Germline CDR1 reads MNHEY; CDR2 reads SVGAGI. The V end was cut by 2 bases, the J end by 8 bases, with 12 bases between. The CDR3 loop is CASSYELRSEKLFF. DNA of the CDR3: TGTGCCAGCAGTTACGAATTACGGTCGGAAAAACTGTTTTTT.

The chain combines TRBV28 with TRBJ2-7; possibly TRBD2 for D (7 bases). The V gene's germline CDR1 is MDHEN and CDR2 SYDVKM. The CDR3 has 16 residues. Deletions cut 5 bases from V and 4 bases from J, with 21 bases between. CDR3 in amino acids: CASSHAGAGAGYEQYF. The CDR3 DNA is TGTGCCAGCAGTCACGCGGGGGCGGGAGCCGGATACGAGCAGTACTTC.

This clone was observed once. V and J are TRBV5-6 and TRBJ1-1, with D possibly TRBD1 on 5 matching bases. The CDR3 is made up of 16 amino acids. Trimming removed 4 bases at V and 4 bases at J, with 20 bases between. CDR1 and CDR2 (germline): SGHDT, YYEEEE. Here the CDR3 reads CASSHRSTQGGTEAFF. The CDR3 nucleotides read TGTGCCAGCAGCCACCGGAGTACGCAGGGTGGCACTGAAGCTTTCTTT.

The CDR3 region is CASSRVDEQFF. The CDR3 region has the DNA TGTGCCAGTAGTCGGGTCGATGAGCAGTTCTTC. The chain combines TRBV11-2 with TRBJ2-1; D not certain. V dropped 9 bases and J dropped 8 bases, with 11 bases sitting between them. Germline CDR1 and CDR2: SGHAT and FQNNGV. This CDR3 has 11 residues.